At least ten counts were recorded for the clone carrying this TCR beta chain. The CDR3 length is 14 residues. The ends were cut back, 1 base at V and 7 bases at J, with 11 bases in the middle. CDR1 LGHNA and CDR2 YNFKEQ come from the germline V gene. The entry originates in a study of low-dose radiotherapy and immunotherapy resistance in tumors. Study-wide context: Doses of 0.5 Gy per fraction every 2 weeks, totaling 6.5 Gy, went to Cohort 1. Daily oral aspirin at 300 mg began on cycle 1 day 1 and lasted four cycles.

Alpha- and beta-chain coverage of first-strand cDNA came from TRAV- and TRBV-specific primers. TCR amplification ran 20 PCR cycles using constant-region and V-primer adapter primers. Using its own MiXCR run on the reads, TCRdb lists one record per CDR3 protein. The sample includes around 100,000 distinct CDR3 sequences, roughly 20% seen only once; the top ten take about 4%. Time point of the sample: after trial treatment. The treatment was: LDRT plus nivolumab, ipilimumab, low-dose cyclophosphamide and aspirin (RACIN trial). Treatment combined nivolumab, ipilimumab, aspirin, low-dose cyclophosphamide and low-dose radiotherapy in a dose-escalation trial. Eligibility required advanced solid tumors lacking tumor-infiltrating lymphocytes.

The sequencing here drew on PBMCs, taken after low-dose radiotherapy plus immunotherapy. The chain has TRBV4-2 and TRBJ1-5; D is ambiguous. This receptor was identified in a male donor with prostate cancer. CDR3 in amino acids: CASSQGVREQPQHF. The CDR3 DNA sequence: TGTGCCAGCAGCCAAGGGGTTCGGGAACAGCCCCAGCATTTT.